This T cell receptor beta chain was identified during a study of blood T cell repertoires in COVID-19. Study-wide context: Spain, Italy and the United States supplied samples that represented acute and convalescent COVID-19. PBMCs, B-cell-depleted T cells, or T cells provided the cDNA or gDNA that made up the material.

CDR1 is MNHNS and CDR2 is SASEGT in the germline V gene. The V gene end was trimmed by 6 bases and the J gene end by 12 bases; junction bases not matched to a gene: 11. CDR3 length equals 13 residues. The authors' processing: For nucleated cells, counts were estimated from reference gene primer amplification. The protocol was immunoSEQ multiplex PCR, while the TCRdb copy is restricted to in-frame clones and leaves out a portion. V, J and clone size derive from that table, while D and trimming were established from the DNA sequence. The sample includes tens of thousands of clones, roughly 83% of them seen just once.

The J gene is TRBJ1-2, the V gene TRBV6-1; 9 bases line up with TRBD1. The TCR was taken from a man older than 75 with active or convalescent COVID-19. Source material: peripheral blood. Here the CDR3 reads CASRPGQGLAHTF. CDR3 DNA: TGTGCCAGCAGACCCGGACAGGGGCTGGCTCACACCTTC.